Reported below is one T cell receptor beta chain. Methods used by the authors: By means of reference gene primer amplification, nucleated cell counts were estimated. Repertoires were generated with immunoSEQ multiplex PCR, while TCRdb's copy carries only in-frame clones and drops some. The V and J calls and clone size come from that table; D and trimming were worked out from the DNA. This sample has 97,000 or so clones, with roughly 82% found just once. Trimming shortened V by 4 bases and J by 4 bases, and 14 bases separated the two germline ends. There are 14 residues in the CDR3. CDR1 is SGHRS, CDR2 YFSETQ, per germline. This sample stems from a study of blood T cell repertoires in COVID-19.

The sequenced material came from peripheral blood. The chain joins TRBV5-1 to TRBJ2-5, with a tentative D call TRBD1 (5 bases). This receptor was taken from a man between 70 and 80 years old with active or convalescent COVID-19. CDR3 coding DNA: TGCGCCAGCAGCGAAACCTCAGGGCGAGAGACCCAGTACTTC. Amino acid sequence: CASSETSGRETQYF.